This record looks at one T cell receptor (beta chain) sequence and its context. The CDR3 is 14 amino acids. Germline V gene data show CDR1 as SNHLY and CDR2 as FYNNEI. This specimen belongs to a study of blood T cell repertoires in COVID-19. Study details: Sources were T cells, B-cell-depleted T cells, or PBMCs; the material itself was cDNA or gDNA.

Donors in Cohort 3 who had recovered were those with two negative PCRs, healthcare professional clearance, or resolution of their symptoms. The authors' processing: Researchers report that nucleated cell counts were estimated from reference gene primer amplification. Assay used: immunoSEQ multiplex PCR; TCRdb lists only in-frame clones, some missing. D and trimming were read from the DNA, whereas the V and J calls and clone size are those reported in that table. Here the sample spans about 310,000 clones, roughly 87% being singletons. Sequenced: PBMCs or T cells enriched from blood (not recorded which). This receptor was taken from a woman in her late teens or twenties who had recovered from COVID-19. The chain joins TRBV2 to TRBJ1-5; 10 bases match TRBD1. The CDR3 spells CVMRGQGYNQPQHF. The CDR3, as DNA: TGTGTGATGCGGGGACAGGGGTACAATCAGCCCCAGCATTTT.